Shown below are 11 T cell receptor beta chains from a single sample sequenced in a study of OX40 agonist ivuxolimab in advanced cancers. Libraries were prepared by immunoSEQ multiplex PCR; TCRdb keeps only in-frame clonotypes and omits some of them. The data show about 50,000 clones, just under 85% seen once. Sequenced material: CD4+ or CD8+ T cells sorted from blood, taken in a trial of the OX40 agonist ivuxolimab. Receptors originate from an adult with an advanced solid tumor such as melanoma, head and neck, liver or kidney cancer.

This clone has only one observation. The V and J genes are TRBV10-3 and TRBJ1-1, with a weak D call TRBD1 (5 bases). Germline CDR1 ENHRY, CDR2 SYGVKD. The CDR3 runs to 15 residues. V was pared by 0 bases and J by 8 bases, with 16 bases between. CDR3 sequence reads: CAISESDEGSGEAFF. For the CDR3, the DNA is TGTGCCATCAGTGAGTCCGACGAGGGGAGTGGGGAAGCTTTCTTT.

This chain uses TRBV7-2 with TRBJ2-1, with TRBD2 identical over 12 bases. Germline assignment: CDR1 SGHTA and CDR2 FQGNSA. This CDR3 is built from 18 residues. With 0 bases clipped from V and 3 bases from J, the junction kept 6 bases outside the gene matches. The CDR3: CASSLAIGLAGIYNEQFF. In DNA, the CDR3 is TGTGCCAGCAGCTTAGCAATTGGACTAGCGGGGATCTACAATGAGCAGTTCTTC.

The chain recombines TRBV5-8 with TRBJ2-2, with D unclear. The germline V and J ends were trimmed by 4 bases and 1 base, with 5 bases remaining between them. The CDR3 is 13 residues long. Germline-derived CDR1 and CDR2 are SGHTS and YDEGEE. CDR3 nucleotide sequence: TGTGCCAGCAGCGGGCGGAACACCGGGGAGCTGTTTTTT. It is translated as CASSGRNTGELFF.

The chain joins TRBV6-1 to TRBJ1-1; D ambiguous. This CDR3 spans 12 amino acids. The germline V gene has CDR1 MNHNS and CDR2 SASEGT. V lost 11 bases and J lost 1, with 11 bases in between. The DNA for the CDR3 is TGTGCCGGCTCCGAGTCGAACACTGAAGCTTTCTTT. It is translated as CAGSESNTEAFF.

The CDR3 loop is CASKQGQGSNQPQHF. Written as DNA, the CDR3 is TGTGCCAGCAAACAGGGCCAAGGGAGCAATCAGCCCCAGCATTTT. This chain joins TRBV27 and TRBJ1-5; the D gene is possibly TRBD1 (6 bases). Trimming left V 7 bases short and J 1 base short, with 14 bases between. The CDR3 totals 15 residues. CDR1 is MNHEY and CDR2 is SMNVEV in the germline V gene (reference sequence).

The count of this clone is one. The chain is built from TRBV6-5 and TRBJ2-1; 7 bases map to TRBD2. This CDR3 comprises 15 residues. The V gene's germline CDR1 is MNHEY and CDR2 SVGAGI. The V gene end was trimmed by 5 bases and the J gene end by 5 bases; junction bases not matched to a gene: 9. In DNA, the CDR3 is TGTGCCAGCAGTCGACCTGGACTAGGCGACAATGAGCAGTTCTTC. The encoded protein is CASSRPGLGDNEQFF.

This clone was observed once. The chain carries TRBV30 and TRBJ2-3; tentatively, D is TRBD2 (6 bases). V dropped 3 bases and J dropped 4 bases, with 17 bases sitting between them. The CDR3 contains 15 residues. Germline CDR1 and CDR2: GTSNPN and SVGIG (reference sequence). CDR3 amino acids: CAWRRGNTGADTQYF. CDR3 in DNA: TGTGCCTGGAGACGCGGGAACACGGGGGCAGATACGCAGTATTTT. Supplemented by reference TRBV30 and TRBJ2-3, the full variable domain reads SQTIHQWPATLVQPVGSPLSLECTVEGTSNPNLYWYRQAAGRGLQLLFYSVGIGQISSEVPQNLSASRPQDRQFILSSKKLLLSDSGFYLCAWRRGNTGADTQYFGPGTRLTVL.

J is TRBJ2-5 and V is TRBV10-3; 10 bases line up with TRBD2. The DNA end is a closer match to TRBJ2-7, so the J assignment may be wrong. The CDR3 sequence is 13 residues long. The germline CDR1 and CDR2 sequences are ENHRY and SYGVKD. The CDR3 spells CAGRTSGSYEQYF. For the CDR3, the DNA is TGTGCCGGTCGGACTAGCGGCTCCTACGAGCAGTACTTC.

The CDR3 DNA is TGTGCCACCGCTGAAGGTGCGGCTAATGAAAAACTGTTTTTT. It is translated as CATAEGAANEKLFF. The gene calls are TRBV19 and TRBJ1-4; D gene uncertain. V was cut by 10 bases and J by 3 bases, with 15 bases left in between. The CDR3 runs to 14 residues. From germline, CDR1 is LNHDA and CDR2 SQIVND (reference sequence).

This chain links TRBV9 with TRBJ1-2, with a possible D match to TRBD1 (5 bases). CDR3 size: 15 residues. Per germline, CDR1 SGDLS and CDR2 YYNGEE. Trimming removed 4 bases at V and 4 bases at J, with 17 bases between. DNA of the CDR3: TGTGCCAGCAGCTTAAGTCGGGGGTCCGTCTATGGCTACACCTTC. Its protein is CASSLSRGSVYGYTF.

CDR3 nucleotides: TGTGCCAGCAGCTTATTGTCAGTTACCCAAGAGACCCAGTACTTC. Translating gives CASSLLSVTQETQYF. V usage is TRBV7-2 and J usage is TRBJ2-5; D call uncertain. Germline V gene data show CDR1 as SGHTA and CDR2 as FQGNSA. This CDR3 contains 15 residues. Deletions cut 2 bases from V and 1 base from J, with 11 bases between. The whole variable domain, remainder taken from reference TRBV7-2 and TRBJ2-5, is GAGVSQSPSNKVTEKGKDVELRCDPISGHTALYWYRQSLGQGLEFLIYFQGNSAPDKSGLPSDRFSAERTGGSVSTLTIQRTQQEDSAVYLCASSLLSVTQETQYFGPGTRLLVL.